What follows are 4 T cell receptor beta chains derived from one specimen sequenced in a study of cytomegalovirus exposure and HLA in healthy donors. PCR used 60 Vbeta primers and 13 Jbeta primers. Repertoires were generated with immunoSEQ multiplex PCR, while TCRdb's copy carries only in-frame clones and drops some. The table shows tens of thousands of clones, with around 58% occurring only once. The source material was PBMCs. These TCRs come from a man aged 25 to 45 in good health and CMV-seropositive.

V usage is TRBV6-1 and J usage is TRBJ2-7; D call uncertain. The germline CDR1 and CDR2 sequences are MNHNS and SASEGT. The ends were cut back, 8 bases at V and 3 bases at J, with 8 bases in the middle. The CDR3 has 11 amino acids. Here the CDR3 reads CASSGFYEQYF. The CDR3 nucleotides are TGTGCCAGCTCGGGTTTCTACGAGCAGTACTTC.

The rearrangement uses TRBV5-1 and TRBJ2-3, with 12 bases lining up with TRBD2. The CDR3 runs 16 residues. Germline V gives CDR1 SGHRS, CDR2 YFSETQ. The J segment lost 4 bases and the V segment lost 3 bases, leaving 6 bases of the junction unmatched. The CDR3 sequence is CASSWTSGVRPDTQYF. The CDR3, as DNA: TGCGCCAGCAGCTGGACTAGCGGGGTCAGGCCAGATACGCAGTATTTT.

This clone was found a few times. The rearrangement links TRBV5-4 to TRBJ2-7, with 9 nucleotides matching TRBD1. V was pared by 4 bases and J by 2 bases, with 4 bases of the junction left unmatched. The CDR3 is 14 amino acids. Germline V gene lookup returns CDR1 SGHNT and CDR2 YYREEE (reference sequence). This CDR3 reads CASSPGQGPYEQYF. CDR3 coding DNA: TGTGCCAGCAGCCCAGGACAGGGGCCCTACGAGCAGTACTTC.

This chain connects TRBV6-5 to TRBJ2-7; 7 positions agree with TRBD1. The V gene end was trimmed by 8 bases and the J gene end by 3 bases; junction bases not matched to a gene: 13. Germline V lookup: CDR1 MNHEY, CDR2 SVGAGI. The CDR3 loop spans 15 amino acids. CDR3 region: CASRGGSGGVYEQYF. In DNA, the CDR3 is TGTGCCAGCCGGGGTGGGTCAGGGGGTGTCTACGAGCAGTACTTC.